Listed below are T cell receptor beta chains from one sample, sequenced in a study of healthy donors' naive CD4 and CD8 T cells. TCRdb reprocessed the reads via MiXCR and lists one record per CDR3 protein. The table lists approximately 180,000 distinct CDR3 sequences, about 74% of them singletons, with 2% to 2.5% in the top ten. The specimen sequenced was naive CD4+ and CD8+ T cells sorted from blood, pooled from several donors. The receptors stem from a pool of human donors in good health; the sample pools cells from several healthy donors. Each CDR3 is given with its conserved first and last residue. Fields, in order: clone size, J gene, CDR3 length, D gene, V gene, CDR3 protein, CDR3 DNA. A D gene is named only where the DNA matches it firmly. Clone sizes are given selectively: once, few, many, or a class where the clone is expanded.

clone_size: .
j_call: TRBJ1-2
cdr3_length: 14
d_call: .
v_call: TRBV5-4
cdr3_aa: CASRKKGDSYGYTF
cdr3_nt: TGTGCCAGCAGAAAGAAAGGGGACTCCTATGGCTACACCTTC

clone_size: .
j_call: TRBJ2-7
cdr3_length: 15
d_call: TRBD1
v_call: TRBV27
cdr3_aa: CASIKGTGGFYEQYF
cdr3_nt: TGTGCCAGCATCAAAGGGACAGGGGGCTTTTACGAGCAGTACTTC

clone_size: .
j_call: TRBJ2-3
cdr3_length: 15
d_call: TRBD1
v_call: TRBV27
cdr3_aa: CASSPRQGMTDTQYF
cdr3_nt: TGTGCCAGCAGTCCGCGACAGGGGATGACAGATACGCAGTATTTT

clone_size: .
j_call: TRBJ2-5
cdr3_length: 13
d_call: TRBD1
v_call: TRBV29-1
cdr3_aa: CSARGQPQETQYF
cdr3_nt: TGCAGCGCGAGGGGACAGCCCCAAGAGACCCAGTACTTC

clone_size: .
j_call: TRBJ2-3
cdr3_length: 14
d_call: TRBD2
v_call: TRBV29-1
cdr3_aa: CSEGTSGSRDTQYF
cdr3_nt: TGCAGCGAAGGGACTAGCGGGAGTCGAGATACGCAGTATTTT

clone_size: .
j_call: TRBJ2-7
cdr3_length: 15
d_call: TRBD2
v_call: TRBV29-1
cdr3_aa: CSVEGTSGKGYEQYF
cdr3_nt: TGCAGCGTTGAAGGGACTAGCGGGAAAGGCTACGAGCAGTACTTC

clone_size: .
j_call: TRBJ1-6
cdr3_length: 14
d_call: .
v_call: TRBV18
cdr3_aa: CATRPGPFNSPLHF
cdr3_nt: TGTGCCACCCGGCCGGGGCCTTTTAATTCACCCCTCCACTTT

clone_size: .
j_call: TRBJ2-3
cdr3_length: 18
d_call: TRBD2
v_call: TRBV4-1
cdr3_aa: CASSQEGGSGSSTDTQYF
cdr3_nt: TGCGCCAGCAGCCAAGAAGGAGGTAGCGGGTCTAGCACAGATACGCAGTATTTT

clone_size: once
j_call: TRBJ1-3
cdr3_length: 11
d_call: .
v_call: TRBV29-1
cdr3_aa: CSLRAGNTIYF
cdr3_nt: TGCAGCTTAAGGGCTGGAAACACCATATATTTT

clone_size: .
j_call: TRBJ2-7
cdr3_length: 17
d_call: TRBD2
v_call: TRBV4-3
cdr3_aa: CASSQEVLAGGRHEQYF
cdr3_nt: TGCGCCAGCAGCCAAGAGGTACTAGCGGGAGGGCGCCACGAGCAGTACTTC

clone_size: once
j_call: TRBJ2-1
cdr3_length: 15
d_call: TRBD2
v_call: TRBV20-1
cdr3_aa: CSARDPASGFYEQFF
cdr3_nt: TGCAGTGCTAGAGATCCGGCTAGCGGGTTCTATGAGCAGTTCTTC

clone_size: .
j_call: TRBJ1-2
cdr3_length: 15
d_call: TRBD1
v_call: TRBV5-1
cdr3_aa: CASTRAGTGNYGYTF
cdr3_nt: TGCGCCAGCACCAGGGCCGGGACAGGGAACTATGGCTACACCTTC

clone_size: .
j_call: TRBJ2-1
cdr3_length: 13
d_call: .
v_call: TRBV29-1
cdr3_aa: CSVEEEVLREQFF
cdr3_nt: TGCAGCGTTGAAGAAGAGGTATTAAGGGAGCAGTTCTTC

clone_size: .
j_call: TRBJ2-5
cdr3_length: 15
d_call: TRBD2
v_call: TRBV27
cdr3_aa: CASSSGASGTGTQYF
cdr3_nt: TGTGCCAGCAGTAGCGGTGCTAGCGGAACGGGGACCCAGTACTTC

clone_size: .
j_call: TRBJ1-1
cdr3_length: 15
d_call: TRBD1
v_call: TRBV27
cdr3_aa: CASSDRGRLNTEAFF
cdr3_nt: TGTGCCAGCAGTGACAGGGGGCGGCTGAACACTGAAGCTTTCTTT

clone_size: .
j_call: TRBJ1-1
cdr3_length: 14
d_call: .
v_call: TRBV6-2/TRBV6-3
cdr3_aa: CASSSSLMNTEAFF
cdr3_nt: .

clone_size: .
j_call: TRBJ1-1
cdr3_length: 13
d_call: TRBD1
v_call: TRBV30
cdr3_aa: CAWTGTGDTEAFF
cdr3_nt: TGTGCCTGGACCGGGACAGGGGATACTGAAGCTTTCTTT

clone_size: .
j_call: TRBJ2-5
cdr3_length: 16
d_call: .
v_call: TRBV27
cdr3_aa: CASSLSGGTRTGLFDF
cdr3_nt: TGTGCCAGCAGTTTATCGGGAGGTACACGGACAGGCTTATTTGACTTC

clone_size: .
j_call: TRBJ2-1
cdr3_length: 16
d_call: .
v_call: TRBV27
cdr3_aa: CASRGYLGSLYNEQFF
cdr3_nt: TGTGCCAGCAGGGGCTATTTAGGGTCCCTCTACAATGAGCAGTTCTTC

clone_size: few
j_call: TRBJ2-1
cdr3_length: 13
d_call: .
v_call: TRBV29-1
cdr3_aa: CSVEWGSYNEQFF
cdr3_nt: TGCAGCGTTGAATGGGGCTCCTACAATGAGCAGTTCTTC

clone_size: .
j_call: TRBJ1-2
cdr3_length: 14
d_call: TRBD1
v_call: TRBV19
cdr3_aa: CASSSTGTAYGYTF
cdr3_nt: TGTGCCAGTAGTTCAACCGGGACAGCCTATGGCTACACCTTC

clone_size: .
j_call: TRBJ2-3
cdr3_length: 14
d_call: .
v_call: TRBV29-1
cdr3_aa: CSVVALGNTDTQYF
cdr3_nt: TGCAGCGTTGTTGCGCTAGGCAACACAGATACGCAGTATTTT

clone_size: .
j_call: TRBJ1-1
cdr3_length: 11
d_call: .
v_call: TRBV6-1
cdr3_aa: CASLRNTEAFF
cdr3_nt: TGTGCCAGCCTCCGGAACACTGAAGCTTTCTTT

clone_size: few
j_call: TRBJ2-7
cdr3_length: 13
d_call: .
v_call: TRBV27
cdr3_aa: CASSLGVVYEQYF
cdr3_nt: TGTGCCAGCAGTTTGGGGGTAGTCTACGAGCAGTACTTC

clone_size: .
j_call: TRBJ1-1
cdr3_length: 9
d_call: .
v_call: TRBV29-1
cdr3_aa: CSVSEEAFF
cdr3_nt: TGCAGCGTTTCAGAGGAGGCTTTCTTT

clone_size: .
j_call: TRBJ1-1
cdr3_length: 13
d_call: .
v_call: TRBV5-1
cdr3_aa: CASSTGTLTEAFF
cdr3_nt: TGCGCCAGCAGCACTGGGACACTCACTGAAGCTTTCTTT

clone_size: few
j_call: TRBJ1-1
cdr3_length: 13
d_call: .
v_call: TRBV20-1
cdr3_aa: CSASVHRDPEAFF
cdr3_nt: TGCAGTGCCTCAGTCCACAGGGATCCTGAAGCTTTCTTT

clone_size: .
j_call: TRBJ1-1
cdr3_length: 15
d_call: TRBD1
v_call: TRBV7-8
cdr3_aa: CASSPGQGMNTEAFF
cdr3_nt: TGTGCCAGCAGCCCCGGACAGGGGATGAACACTGAAGCTTTCTTT

clone_size: few
j_call: TRBJ2-5
cdr3_length: 16
d_call: TRBD1
v_call: TRBV29-1
cdr3_aa: CSVDNPTGIYQETQYF
cdr3_nt: TGCAGCGTTGATAATCCGACAGGGATCTACCAAGAGACCCAGTACTTC

clone_size: .
j_call: TRBJ1-1
cdr3_length: 17
d_call: .
v_call: TRBV19
cdr3_aa: CASSIRGMGATNTEAFF
cdr3_nt: TGTGCCAGTAGTATAAGGGGCATGGGGGCAACGAACACTGAAGCTTTCTTT

clone_size: .
j_call: TRBJ2-7
cdr3_length: 14
d_call: .
v_call: TRBV6-6
cdr3_aa: CASSYNAFSYEQYF
cdr3_nt: TGTGCCAGCAGTTACAATGCGTTCTCCTACGAGCAGTACTTC

clone_size: .
j_call: TRBJ2-5
cdr3_length: 14
d_call: .
v_call: TRBV19
cdr3_aa: CASSNRDTQETQYF
cdr3_nt: TGTGCCAGTAGTAACCGGGACACCCAAGAGACCCAGTACTTC

clone_size: .
j_call: TRBJ1-1
cdr3_length: 14
d_call: .
v_call: TRBV27
cdr3_aa: CASSLFGVETEAFF
cdr3_nt: TGTGCCAGCAGTTTATTTGGTGTAGAGACTGAAGCTTTCTTT

clone_size: .
j_call: TRBJ2-1
cdr3_length: 16
d_call: TRBD1
v_call: TRBV15
cdr3_aa: CATSRPFEGAKNEQFF
cdr3_nt: TGTGCCACCAGCAGGCCCTTTGAGGGGGCCAAGAATGAGCAGTTCTTC

clone_size: .
j_call: TRBJ2-5
cdr3_length: 15
d_call: .
v_call: TRBV12-3/TRBV12-4
cdr3_aa: CASINVDENQETQYF
cdr3_nt: TGTGCCAGCATTAACGTCGACGAGAACCAAGAGACCCAGTACTTC

clone_size: .
j_call: TRBJ2-7
cdr3_length: 14
d_call: TRBD2
v_call: TRBV6-2/TRBV6-3
cdr3_aa: CASTDGTSAYEQYF
cdr3_nt: TGTGCCAGCACCGATGGGACTAGCGCCTACGAGCAGTACTTC

clone_size: .
j_call: TRBJ1-2
cdr3_length: 13
d_call: TRBD1
v_call: TRBV29-1
cdr3_aa: CSVDIGQAYGYTF
cdr3_nt: TGCAGCGTGGACATAGGACAGGCGTATGGCTACACCTTC

clone_size: .
j_call: TRBJ2-1
cdr3_length: 17
d_call: TRBD2
v_call: TRBV11-3
cdr3_aa: CASSFLLTSGSFHEQFF
cdr3_nt: TGTGCCAGCAGCTTTCTCCTGACTAGCGGGAGTTTCCATGAGCAGTTCTTC

clone_size: .
j_call: TRBJ1-3
cdr3_length: 15
d_call: .
v_call: TRBV6-5
cdr3_aa: CASREDGFSGNTIYF
cdr3_nt: TGTGCCAGCAGGGAAGACGGATTCTCTGGAAACACCATATATTTT

clone_size: .
j_call: TRBJ2-5
cdr3_length: 13
d_call: TRBD1
v_call: TRBV6-2/TRBV6-3
cdr3_aa: CASRSTGSKTQYF
cdr3_nt: TGTGCCAGCAGGTCGACAGGGAGTAAGACCCAGTACTTC

clone_size: .
j_call: TRBJ2-7
cdr3_length: 13
d_call: TRBD1
v_call: TRBV14
cdr3_aa: CASSRQGYDEQYF
cdr3_nt: TGTGCCAGCAGCCGACAGGGGTACGACGAGCAGTACTTC

clone_size: .
j_call: TRBJ1-2
cdr3_length: 13
d_call: TRBD1
v_call: TRBV6-5
cdr3_aa: CASSWGQGSGYTF
cdr3_nt: TGTGCCAGCAGTTGGGGACAGGGTTCGGGCTACACCTTC

clone_size: .
j_call: TRBJ2-6
cdr3_length: 17
d_call: .
v_call: TRBV19
cdr3_aa: CASNQASATSGANVLTF
cdr3_nt: TGTGCCAGTAACCAGGCTAGCGCCACCTCTGGGGCCAACGTCCTGACTTTC

clone_size: .
j_call: TRBJ1-4
cdr3_length: 15
d_call: TRBD1
v_call: TRBV30
cdr3_aa: CAWNPGTGVQGKLFF
cdr3_nt: TGTGCCTGGAACCCCGGGACAGGGGTGCAAGGAAAACTGTTTTTT

clone_size: few
j_call: TRBJ1-2
cdr3_length: 17
d_call: .
v_call: TRBV6-5
cdr3_aa: CASSYSIGSGGGDGYTF
cdr3_nt: TGTGCCAGCAGTTACTCGATCGGGTCTGGGGGCGGGGATGGCTACACCTTC